A selection of T cell receptor beta chains follows, all from one sample in a study of blood T cells in healthy people across ages. Each CDR3 protein gets one entry after TCRdb re-called the 5' RACE reads with MiXCR. The sample has 450,000 to 600,000 distinct CDR3 sequences, about 28% seen once; the top ten hold approximately 3.5%. These data also formed part of another study, on T cells of mothers and their children.

Sequenced: blood. These receptors came from a boy under 10 years old in good health. Each CDR3 is given with its conserved first and last residue. Each record gives: clone size, V gene, D gene, J gene, CDR3 protein, CDR3 DNA. A D gene is named only where the DNA matches it firmly. Only some rows state a clone size, as once, few, many or a class for expanded clones.

-	TRBV7-2	-	TRBJ2-4	CASSWGVENIQYF	TGTGCCAGCAGCTGGGGGGTGGAAAACATTCAGTACTTC
few	TRBV11-2	-	TRBJ1-1	CASSLKAPRDRINTEAFF	TGTGCCAGCAGCTTAAAAGCCCCCCGCGACAGAATTAACACTGAAGCTTTCTTT
-	TRBV5-1	-	TRBJ2-3	CASSFRRQSHPDTQYF	TGCGCCAGCAGCTTTAGGAGACAGTCCCATCCGGATACGCAGTATTTT
-	TRBV20-1	TRBD2	TRBJ2-4	CSGLAGAKNIQYF	TGCAGTGGTTTAGCGGGAGCCAAAAACATTCAGTACTTC
-	TRBV4-2	TRBD2	TRBJ2-5	CASSPSGVVETQYF	TGTGCCAGCAGCCCTAGCGGGGTGGTGGAGACCCAGTACTTC
-	TRBV7-2	TRBD2	TRBJ2-5	CASSRRLAEEETQYF	TGTGCCAGCAGCCGACGACTAGCGGAGGAAGAGACCCAGTACTTC
few	TRBV12-3/TRBV12-4	-	TRBJ1-4	CASSPPPGRYEKLFF	TGTGCCAGCAGTCCGCCACCGGGCCGGTATGAAAAACTGTTTTTT
few	TRBV5-6	-	TRBJ1-5	CASSSSPAGGNQPQHF	TGTGCCAGCAGCTCGAGCCCCGCGGGCGGAAATCAGCCCCAGCATTTT
-	TRBV29-1	-	TRBJ1-5	CSVVVDGIQPQHF	TGCAGCGTTGTAGTCGACGGTATTCAGCCCCAGCATTTT
-	TRBV9	TRBD1	TRBJ2-2	CASSPGQGRSGELFF	TGTGCCAGCAGCCCCGGACAGGGCCGGTCCGGGGAGCTGTTTTTT
few	TRBV9	-	TRBJ2-3	CASSPHSSESYTDTQYF	TGTGCCAGCAGCCCTCACTCTAGCGAGTCCTACACAGATACGCAGTATTTT
-	TRBV14	-	TRBJ1-2	CASSQGAATSF	TGTGCCAGCAGCCAAGGTGCGGCTACATCCTTC
-	TRBV29-1	-	TRBJ2-7	CSVGTRSPYEQYF	TGCAGCGTTGGGACAAGGTCTCCCTACGAGCAGTACTTC
-	TRBV19	-	TRBJ2-1	CASSGERAGLYNEQFF	TGTGCCAGTAGTGGGGAGCGGGCTGGGCTCTACAATGAGCAGTTCTTC
-	TRBV18	-	TRBJ2-7	CASSRSSSSYEQYF	TGTGCCAGCTCGCGATCGTCGAGCTCCTACGAGCAGTACTTC
once	TRBV5-1	TRBD1	TRBJ2-7	CASSLNRGLHEQYF	TGCGCCAGCAGCTTGAACAGGGGCTTACACGAGCAGTACTTC
-	TRBV5-1	-	TRBJ1-1	CASSLEGVVTEAFF	TGCGCCAGCAGCTTAGAAGGGGTGGTCACTGAAGCTTTCTTT
-	TRBV24-1	-	TRBJ2-7	CATSDLQGSYEQYF	TGTGCCACCAGTGATTTGCAGGGCTCCTACGAGCAGTACTTC
-	TRBV6-2/TRBV6-3	-	TRBJ1-5	CASSPNQPQHF	TGTGCCAGCAGTCCCAATCAGCCCCAGCATTTT
-	TRBV27	-	TRBJ1-2	CASSLGQFNYGYTF	TGTGCCAGCAGTTTAGGGCAGTTTAACTATGGCTACACCTTC
-	TRBV7-8	TRBD1	TRBJ2-6	CASSLEPTGGSGANVLTF	TGTGCCAGCAGCTTAGAGCCCACAGGGGGCTCTGGGGCCAACGTCCTGACTTTC
-	TRBV5-1	TRBD2	TRBJ2-7	CASSPQSSGSHEQYF	TGCGCCAGCAGCCCCCAGTCTAGCGGGAGCCACGAGCAGTACTTC
-	TRBV5-1	-	TRBJ2-4	CASSLGGTDKNIQYF	TGCGCCAGCAGCTTGGGCGGGACAGACAAAAACATTCAGTACTTC
few	TRBV3-1	-	TRBJ1-4	CASSQDRWERELFF	TGTGCCAGCAGCCAGGATCGATGGGAGCGGGAACTGTTTTTT
-	TRBV30	-	TRBJ1-1	CAWGVGRPNTEAFF	TGTGCCTGGGGCGTGGGACGGCCGAACACTGAAGCTTTCTTT
-	TRBV20-1	-	TRBJ2-4	CSAPGLAKNIQYF	TGCAGTGCTCCAGGACTAGCCAAAAACATTCAGTACTTC
few	TRBV29-1	TRBD1	TRBJ1-2	CSAYRGLIYGYTF	TGCAGCGCCTACAGGGGTCTCATCTATGGCTACACCTTC
-	TRBV10-1	TRBD2	TRBJ2-3	CASSPRRSGGTDTQYF	TGCGCCAGCAGCCCGAGACGGTCGGGAGGGACAGATACGCAGTATTTT
few	TRBV9	-	TRBJ1-5	CASSVNRAAYSNQPQHF	TGTGCCAGCAGCGTAAATCGGGCAGCCTATAGCAATCAGCCCCAGCATTTT
-	TRBV11-2	-	TRBJ1-6	CASSEGRSPLHF	TGTGCCAGCAGCGAGGGCCGGTCACCCCTCCACTTT
few	TRBV27	-	TRBJ2-7	CASSPGPGRLDYEQYF	TGTGCCAGCAGCCCTGGTCCAGGGCGTTTGGACTACGAGCAGTACTTC
-	TRBV4-1	-	TRBJ2-3	CASSQVGGIDTQYF	TGCGCCAGCAGCCAAGTAGGGGGAATAGATACGCAGTATTTT
few	TRBV29-1	-	TRBJ2-5	CSVERLQETQYF	TGCAGCGTTGAACGTCTACAAGAGACCCAGTACTTC
-	TRBV6-2/TRBV6-3	-	TRBJ2-1	CASFDTSHYNEQFF	TGTGCCAGTTTCGACACTTCCCACTACAATGAGCAGTTCTTC
-	TRBV7-6	-	TRBJ2-6	CASSLEARPYSGANVLTF	TGTGCCAGCAGCTTAGAAGCCCGCCCATACTCTGGGGCCAACGTCCTGACTTTC
-	TRBV20-1	TRBD2	TRBJ2-1	CSARDGTSDNEQFF	TGCAGTGCTAGAGACGGGACTAGCGATAATGAGCAGTTCTTC
-	TRBV5-5	TRBD1	TRBJ1-5	CASSQTGGVYVNQPQHF	TGTGCCAGCAGCCAGACAGGGGGCGTTTACGTCAATCAGCCCCAGCATTTT
few	TRBV20-1	-	TRBJ1-1	CSAPDEGLGAFF	TGCAGTGCTCCCGATGAGGGTTTGGGAGCTTTCTTT
-	TRBV20-1	TRBD2	TRBJ2-1	CSAGAGGLIGYNEQFF	TGCAGTGCTGGAGCGGGAGGGCTTATAGGGTACAATGAACAGTTCTTC
-	TRBV4-1	-	TRBJ2-3	CASSQVVGPKGDTQYF	TGCGCCAGCAGCCAAGTCGTGGGGCCTAAGGGAGATACGCAGTATTTT
-	TRBV10-3	TRBD2	TRBJ2-1	CAISDGLGESSYNEQFF	TGTGCCATCAGTGATGGACTAGGAGAAAGCTCCTACAATGAGCAGTTCTTC
-	TRBV15	-	TRBJ2-5	CATSRDRAGWKETQYF	TGTGCCACCAGCAGAGATAGGGCAGGTTGGAAAGAGACCCAGTACTTC
few	TRBV12-5	TRBD1	TRBJ1-2	CASGPGQGNYGYTF	TGTGCTAGTGGACCTGGACAGGGGAACTATGGCTACACCTTC
once	TRBV27	-	TRBJ1-1	CASRIQGKNTEAFF	TGTGCCAGCAGAATACAGGGCAAGAACACTGAAGCTTTCTTT
-	TRBV5-1	TRBD1	TRBJ2-5	CASSPGTGNPFKEAQYF	TGCGCCAGCAGCCCGGGGACAGGGAACCCCTTCAAAGAGGCCCAGTACTTC
few	TRBV20-1	-	TRBJ2-2	CSAAPMTANTGELFF	TGCAGTGCAGCCCCCATGACGGCGAACACCGGGGAGCTGTTTTTT
-	TRBV4-1	-	TRBJ1-2	CASSQSPGGPLGYTF	TGCGCCAGCAGCCAAAGTCCGGGGGGCCCCTTGGGCTACACCTTC
-	TRBV6-5	-	TRBJ2-3	CASNIGDTQYF	TGTGCCAGCAACATAGGGGATACGCAGTATTTT
-	TRBV12-3/TRBV12-4	-	TRBJ1-1	CASSSGPTTEAFF	TGTGCCAGCAGTTCGGGACCGACGACTGAAGCTTTCTTT
once	TRBV29-1	TRBD1	TRBJ2-6	CSAIPGTGNAGANVLTF	TGCAGCGCCATCCCCGGGACAGGGAATGCCGGGGCCAACGTCCTGACTTTC
-	TRBV16	TRBD1	TRBJ1-5	CASSQRGTGFIQPQHF	TGTGCCAGCAGCCAACGAGGGACAGGGTTTATTCAGCCCCAGCATTTT
-	TRBV5-1	TRBD1	TRBJ1-4	CASSVTGTPTLGEKLFF	TGCGCCAGCAGCGTGACAGGGACCCCTACGCTGGGAGAAAAACTGTTTTTT
few	TRBV2	-	TRBJ1-1	CASSDWGVAAEAFF	TGTGCCAGCAGTGATTGGGGGGTGGCGGCTGAAGCTTTCTTT